This T cell receptor beta chain stems from a study of T cell changes during pregnancy in multiple sclerosis. Sequenced by immunoSEQ multiplex PCR; TCRdb stores in-frame clones only, minus some. The sample holds some 80,000 clones, more than 70% seen once. With V trimmed by 6 bases and J by 3 bases, 10 bases remained unmatched. Germline V gene sequence: CDR1 SGHDN, CDR2 FVKESK. The length of the CDR3 is 15 residues. Sample: peripheral blood, taken in the first trimester of pregnancy. V usage is TRBV14 and J usage is TRBJ2-7; 8 bases agree with TRBD2. This receptor was taken from a female donor in good health, enrolled as a control in a pregnancy study. CDR3 loop: CASSPSRGGLYEQYF. The DNA of the CDR3 is TGTGCCAGCAGTCCTAGTCGCGGGGGGCTCTACGAGCAGTACTTC.